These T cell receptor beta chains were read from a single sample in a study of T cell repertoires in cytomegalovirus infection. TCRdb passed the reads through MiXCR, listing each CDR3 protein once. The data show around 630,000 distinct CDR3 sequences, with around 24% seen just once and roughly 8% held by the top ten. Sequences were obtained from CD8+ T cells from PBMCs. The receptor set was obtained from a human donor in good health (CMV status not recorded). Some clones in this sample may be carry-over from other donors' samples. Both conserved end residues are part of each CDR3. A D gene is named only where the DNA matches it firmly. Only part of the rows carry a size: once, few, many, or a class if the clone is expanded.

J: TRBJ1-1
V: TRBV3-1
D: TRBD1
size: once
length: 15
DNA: TGTGCCAGCAGCCTAGGGGGCCTAAAGAACACTGAAGCTTTCTTT
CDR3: CASSLGGLKNTEAFF

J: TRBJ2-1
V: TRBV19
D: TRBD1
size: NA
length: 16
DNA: TGTGCCAGTCGGCGCCTCCGGGACAGGGGGGACAATGAGCAGTTCTTC
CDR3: CASRRLRDRGDNEQFF

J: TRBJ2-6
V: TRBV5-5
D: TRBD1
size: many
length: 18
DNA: TGTGCCAGCAACCCCCTCGGGACAGGTGGGTCTGGGGCCAACGTCCTGACTTTC
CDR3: CASNPLGTGGSGANVLTF

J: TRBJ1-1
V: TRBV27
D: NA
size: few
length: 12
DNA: TGTGCCAGCAGTTTATTGCCGGGGGAAGCTTTCTTT
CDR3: CASSLLPGEAFF

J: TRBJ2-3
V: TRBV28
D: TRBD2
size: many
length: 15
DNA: TGTGCCAGCAGCCCGCGACTAGCGGGGACAGATACGCAGTATTTT
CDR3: CASSPRLAGTDTQYF

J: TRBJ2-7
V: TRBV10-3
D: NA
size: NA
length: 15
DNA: TGTGCCATCAGTTTTTCGGGGGATGATTCCTACGAGCAGTACTTC
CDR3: CAISFSGDDSYEQYF

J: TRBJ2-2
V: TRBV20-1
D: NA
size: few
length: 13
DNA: TGCAGTGCCCTGGACAGAGACACCGGGGAGCTGTTTTTT
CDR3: CSALDRDTGELFF

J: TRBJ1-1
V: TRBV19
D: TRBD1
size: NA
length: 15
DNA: TGTGTCAGTAGTATCGGTACAGGGGGCAGTACTGAAGCTTTCTTT
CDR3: CVSSIGTGGSTEAFF

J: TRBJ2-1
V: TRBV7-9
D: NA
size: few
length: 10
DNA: TGTGCCAGCACCCAGGGATCGCAGTTCTTC
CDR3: CASTQGSQFF

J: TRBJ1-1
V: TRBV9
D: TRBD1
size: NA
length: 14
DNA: TGTGCCAGCAGCGTAAGGGCAGGGGGCACTGAAGCTTTCTTT
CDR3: CASSVRAGGTEAFF

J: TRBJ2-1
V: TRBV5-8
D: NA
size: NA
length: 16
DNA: TGTGCCAGCAGCTTGGATGGTTGGGCAGGGCGCAATGAGCAGTTCTTC
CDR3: CASSLDGWAGRNEQFF